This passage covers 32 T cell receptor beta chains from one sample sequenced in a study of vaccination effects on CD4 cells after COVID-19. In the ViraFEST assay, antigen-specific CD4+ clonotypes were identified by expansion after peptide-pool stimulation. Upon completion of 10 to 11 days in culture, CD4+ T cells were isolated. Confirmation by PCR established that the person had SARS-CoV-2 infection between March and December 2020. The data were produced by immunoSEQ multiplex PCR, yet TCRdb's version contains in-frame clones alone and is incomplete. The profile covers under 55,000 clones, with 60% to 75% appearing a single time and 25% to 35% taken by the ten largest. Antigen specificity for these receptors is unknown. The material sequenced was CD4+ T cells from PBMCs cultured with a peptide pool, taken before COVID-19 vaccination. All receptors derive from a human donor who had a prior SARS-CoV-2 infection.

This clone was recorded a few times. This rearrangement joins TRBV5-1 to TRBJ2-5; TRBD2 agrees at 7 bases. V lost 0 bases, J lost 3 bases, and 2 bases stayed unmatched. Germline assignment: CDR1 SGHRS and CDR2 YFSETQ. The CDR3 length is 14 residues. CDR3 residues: CASSLALAEETQYF. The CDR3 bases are TGCGCCAGCAGCTTGGCCCTAGCGGAAGAGACCCAGTACTTC.

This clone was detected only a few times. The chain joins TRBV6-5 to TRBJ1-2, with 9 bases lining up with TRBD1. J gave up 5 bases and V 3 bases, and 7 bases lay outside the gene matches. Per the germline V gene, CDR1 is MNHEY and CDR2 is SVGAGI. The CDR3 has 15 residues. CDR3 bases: TGTGCCAGCAGTTATTATTACAGGGGGCATTATGGCTACACCTTC. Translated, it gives CASSYYYRGHYGYTF.

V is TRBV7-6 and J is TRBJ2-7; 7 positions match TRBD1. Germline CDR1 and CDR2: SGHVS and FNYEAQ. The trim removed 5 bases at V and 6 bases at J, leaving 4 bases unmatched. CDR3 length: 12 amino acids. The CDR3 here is CASSRDRAEQYF. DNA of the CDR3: TGTGCCAGCAGCCGAGACAGGGCCGAGCAGTACTTC.

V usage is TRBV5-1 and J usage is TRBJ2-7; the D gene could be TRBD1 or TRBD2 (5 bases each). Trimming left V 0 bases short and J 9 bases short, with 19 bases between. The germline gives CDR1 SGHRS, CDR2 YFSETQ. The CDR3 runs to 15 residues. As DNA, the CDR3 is TGCGCCAGCAGCTTGGGTCACAGTGGGGGTTTTGTGCAGTACTTC. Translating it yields CASSLGHSGGFVQYF.

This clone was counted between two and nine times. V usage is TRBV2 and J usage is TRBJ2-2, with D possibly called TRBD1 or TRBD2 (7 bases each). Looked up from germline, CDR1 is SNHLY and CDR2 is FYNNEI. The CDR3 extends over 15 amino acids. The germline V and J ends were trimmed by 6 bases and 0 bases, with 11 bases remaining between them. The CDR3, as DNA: TGTGCCAGCAGGGGAGGGACAGCGAACACCGGGGAGCTGTTTTTT. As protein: CASRGGTANTGELFF.

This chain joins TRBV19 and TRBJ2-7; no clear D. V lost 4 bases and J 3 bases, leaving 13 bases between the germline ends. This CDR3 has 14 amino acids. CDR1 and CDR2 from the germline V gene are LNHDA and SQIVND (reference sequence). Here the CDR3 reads CASSTRSPIYEQYF. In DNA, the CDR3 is TGTGCCAGTAGTACCCGAAGTCCTATCTACGAGCAGTACTTC. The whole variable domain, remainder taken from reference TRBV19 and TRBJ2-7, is DGGITQSPKYLFRKEGQNVTLSCEQNLNHDAMYWYRQDPGQGLRLIYYSQIVNDFQKGDIAEGYSVSREKKESFPLTVTSAQKNPTAFYLCASSTRSPIYEQYFGPGTRLTVT.

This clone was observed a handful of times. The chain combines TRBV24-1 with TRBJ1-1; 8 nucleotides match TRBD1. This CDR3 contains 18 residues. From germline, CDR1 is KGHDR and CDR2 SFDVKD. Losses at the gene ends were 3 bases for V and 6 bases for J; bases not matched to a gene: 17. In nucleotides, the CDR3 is TGTGCCACCAGTGATACTGCCTCCCGCCCGGACAGGGCCTCTGAAGCTTTCTTT. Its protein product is CATSDTASRPDRASEAFF.

The CDR3 DNA follows: TGTGCCAGCAGCTTAGTCCTTAGGCGGAGTACCTACGAGCAGTACTTC. Translated: CASSLVLRRSTYEQYF. V is TRBV11-2 and J is TRBJ2-7; D call uncertain. Germline V CDR1 and CDR2: SGHAT, FQNNGV. V lost 1 base, J lost 2 bases, and 15 bases lay in between. CDR3 length: 16 amino acids.

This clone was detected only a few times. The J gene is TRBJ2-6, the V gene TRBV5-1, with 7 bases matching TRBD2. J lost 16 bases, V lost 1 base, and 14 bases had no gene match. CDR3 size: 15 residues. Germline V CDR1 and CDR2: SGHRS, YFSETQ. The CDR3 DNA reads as TGCGCCAGCAGCTTGTGGGGTCGGGAGGTCCAGTTTCTGACTTTC. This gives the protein CASSLWGREVQFLTF.

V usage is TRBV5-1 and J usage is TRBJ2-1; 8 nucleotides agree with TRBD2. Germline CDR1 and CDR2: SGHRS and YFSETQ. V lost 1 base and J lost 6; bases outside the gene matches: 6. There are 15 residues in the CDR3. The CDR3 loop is CASSLFTSGSNEQFF. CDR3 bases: TGCGCCAGCAGCTTGTTTACTAGCGGTTCCAATGAGCAGTTCTTC.

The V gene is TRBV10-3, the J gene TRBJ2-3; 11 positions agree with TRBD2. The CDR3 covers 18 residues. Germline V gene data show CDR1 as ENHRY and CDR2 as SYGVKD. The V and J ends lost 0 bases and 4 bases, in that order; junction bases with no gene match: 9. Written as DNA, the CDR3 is TGTGCCATCAGTGAGTCTAGCGGGGGGGCACGTCTCCCAGATACGCAGTATTTT. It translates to CAISESSGGARLPDTQYF.

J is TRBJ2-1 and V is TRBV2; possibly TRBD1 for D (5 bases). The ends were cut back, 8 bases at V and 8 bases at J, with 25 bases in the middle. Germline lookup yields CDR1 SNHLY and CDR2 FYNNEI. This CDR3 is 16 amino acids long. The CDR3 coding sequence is TGTGCCAGCCAACACGAACAGGTCGCAGGAGTCGATGAGCAGTTCTTC. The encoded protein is CASQHEQVAGVDEQFF.

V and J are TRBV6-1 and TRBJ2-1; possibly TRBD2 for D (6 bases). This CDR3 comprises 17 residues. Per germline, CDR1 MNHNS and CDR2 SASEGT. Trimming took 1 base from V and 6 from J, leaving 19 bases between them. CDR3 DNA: TGTGCCAGCAGTGAAGACCTCCGGGACTCCACGGGCAATGAGCAGTTCTTC. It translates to CASSEDLRDSTGNEQFF.

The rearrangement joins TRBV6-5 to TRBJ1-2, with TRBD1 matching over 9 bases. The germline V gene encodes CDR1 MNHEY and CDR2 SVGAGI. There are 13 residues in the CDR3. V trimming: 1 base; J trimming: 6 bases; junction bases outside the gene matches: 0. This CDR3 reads CASSYWTGDGYTF. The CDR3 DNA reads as TGTGCCAGCAGTTACTGGACAGGGGATGGCTACACCTTC.

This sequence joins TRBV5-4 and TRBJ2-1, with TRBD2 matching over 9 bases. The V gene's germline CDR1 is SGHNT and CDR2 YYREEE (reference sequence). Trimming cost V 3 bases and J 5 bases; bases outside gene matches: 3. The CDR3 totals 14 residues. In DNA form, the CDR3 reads TGTGCCAGCAGCTCGCAGCGGGGGGACAATGAGCAGTTCTTC. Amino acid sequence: CASSSQRGDNEQFF.

The CDR3 here is CASSLLGQPHRELFF. The CDR3 DNA follows: TGCGCCAGCAGCTTGCTTGGGCAGCCCCACCGGGAGCTGTTTTTT. V is TRBV5-1 and J is TRBJ2-2; D call uncertain. V gave up 1 base and J gave up 9 bases, with 16 bases separating them. The CDR3 totals 15 residues. CDR1 and CDR2 from the germline V gene are SGHRS and YFSETQ.

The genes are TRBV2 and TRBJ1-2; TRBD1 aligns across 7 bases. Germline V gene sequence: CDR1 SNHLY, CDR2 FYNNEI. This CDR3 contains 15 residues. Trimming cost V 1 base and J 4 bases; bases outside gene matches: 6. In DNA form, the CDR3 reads TGTGCCAGCAGTGAAGGGACAGGATGGAGCTATGGCTACACCTTC. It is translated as CASSEGTGWSYGYTF.

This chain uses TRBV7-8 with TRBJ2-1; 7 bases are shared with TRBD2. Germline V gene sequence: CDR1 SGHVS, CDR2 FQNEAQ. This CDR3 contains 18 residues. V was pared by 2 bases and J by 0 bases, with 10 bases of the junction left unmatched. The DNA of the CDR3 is TGTGCCAGCAGCTTACGACGCAGCGGGGCAAGCTCCTACAATGAGCAGTTCTTC. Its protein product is CASSLRRSGASSYNEQFF.

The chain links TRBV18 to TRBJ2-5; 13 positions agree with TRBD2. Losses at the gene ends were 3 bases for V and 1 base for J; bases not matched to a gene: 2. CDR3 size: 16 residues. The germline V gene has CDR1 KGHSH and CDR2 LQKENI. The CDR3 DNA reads TGTGCCAGCTCACCCGGGACTAGCGGGGCCCAAGAGACCCAGTACTTC. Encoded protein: CASSPGTSGAQETQYF.

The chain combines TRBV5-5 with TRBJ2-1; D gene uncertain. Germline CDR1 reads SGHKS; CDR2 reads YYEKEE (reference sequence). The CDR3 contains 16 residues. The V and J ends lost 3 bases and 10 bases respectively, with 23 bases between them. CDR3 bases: TGTGCCAGCAGCTCGGTGGTAGGAGATTTATTGTTGGAGCAGTTCTTC. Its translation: CASSSVVGDLLLEQFF.

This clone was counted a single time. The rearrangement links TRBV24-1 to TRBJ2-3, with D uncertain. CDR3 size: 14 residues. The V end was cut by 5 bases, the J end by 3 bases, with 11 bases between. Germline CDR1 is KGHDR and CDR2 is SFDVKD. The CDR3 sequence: CATSASHLTDTQYF. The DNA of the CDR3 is TGTGCCACCAGTGCCTCGCATCTGACAGATACGCAGTATTTT.

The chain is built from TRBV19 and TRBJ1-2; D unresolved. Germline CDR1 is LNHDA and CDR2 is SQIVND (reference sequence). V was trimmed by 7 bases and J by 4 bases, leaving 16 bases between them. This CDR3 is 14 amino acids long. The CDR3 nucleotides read TGTGCCAGTACCACGGACCCTCCCTTCTATGGCTACACCTTC. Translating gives CASTTDPPFYGYTF.

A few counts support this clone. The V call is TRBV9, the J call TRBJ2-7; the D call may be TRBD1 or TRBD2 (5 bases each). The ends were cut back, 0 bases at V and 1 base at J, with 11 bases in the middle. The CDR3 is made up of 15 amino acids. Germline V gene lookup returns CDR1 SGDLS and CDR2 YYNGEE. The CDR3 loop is CASSVGGSISYEQYF. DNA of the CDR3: TGTGCCAGCAGCGTAGGGGGGAGCATATCCTACGAGCAGTACTTC.

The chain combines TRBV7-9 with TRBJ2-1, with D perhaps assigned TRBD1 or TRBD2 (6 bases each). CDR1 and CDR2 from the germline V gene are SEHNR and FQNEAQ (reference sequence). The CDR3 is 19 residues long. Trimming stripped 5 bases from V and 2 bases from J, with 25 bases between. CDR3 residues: CASSAHPRVGGEAYNEQFF. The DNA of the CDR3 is TGTGCCAGCAGCGCCCACCCTCGGGTGGGGGGCGAAGCCTACAATGAGCAGTTCTTC.

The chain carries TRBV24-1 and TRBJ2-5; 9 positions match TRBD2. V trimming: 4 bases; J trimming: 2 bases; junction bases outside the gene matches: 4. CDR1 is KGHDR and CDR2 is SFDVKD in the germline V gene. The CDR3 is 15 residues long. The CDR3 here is CATSDPGLAQETQYF. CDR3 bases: TGTGCCACCAGTGACCCCGGACTAGCGCAAGAGACCCAGTACTTC.

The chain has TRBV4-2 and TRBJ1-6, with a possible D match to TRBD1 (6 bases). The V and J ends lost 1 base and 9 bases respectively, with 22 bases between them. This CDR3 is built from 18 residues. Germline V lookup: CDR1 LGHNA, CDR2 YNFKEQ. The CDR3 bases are TGTGCCAGCAGCCAAGGCCTCCAGGGGACGGGGCCCCGTTCACCCCTCCACTTT. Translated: CASSQGLQGTGPRSPLHF.

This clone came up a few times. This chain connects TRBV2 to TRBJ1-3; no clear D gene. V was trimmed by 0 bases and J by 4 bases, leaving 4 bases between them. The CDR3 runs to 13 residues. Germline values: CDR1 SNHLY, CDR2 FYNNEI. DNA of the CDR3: TGTGCCAGCAGTGAAGCTTCGGGAAACACCATATATTTT. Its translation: CASSEASGNTIYF.

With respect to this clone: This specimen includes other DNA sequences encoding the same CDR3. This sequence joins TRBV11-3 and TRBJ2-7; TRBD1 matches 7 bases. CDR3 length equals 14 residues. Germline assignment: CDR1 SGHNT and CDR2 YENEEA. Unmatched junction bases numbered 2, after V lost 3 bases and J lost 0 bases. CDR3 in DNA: TGTGCCAGCAGCTTGGGACAGAGCTCCTACGAGCAGTACTTC. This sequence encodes CASSLGQSSYEQYF.

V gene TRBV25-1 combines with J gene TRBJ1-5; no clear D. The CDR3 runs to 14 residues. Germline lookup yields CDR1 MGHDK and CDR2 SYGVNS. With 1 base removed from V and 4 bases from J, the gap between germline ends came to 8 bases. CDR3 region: CASSEFGGNQPQHF. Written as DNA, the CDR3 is TGTGCCAGCAGTGAATTCGGAGGGAATCAGCCCCAGCATTTT.

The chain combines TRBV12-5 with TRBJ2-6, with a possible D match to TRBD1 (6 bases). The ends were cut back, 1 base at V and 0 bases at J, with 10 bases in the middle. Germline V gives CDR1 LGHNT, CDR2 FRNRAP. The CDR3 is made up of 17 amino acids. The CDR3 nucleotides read TGTGCTAGTGGTTTGGGACAGGCCAGCTCTGGGGCCAACGTCCTGACTTTC. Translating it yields CASGLGQASSGANVLTF.

CDR3 DNA: TGTGCCAGCAGTTACGCAGAGGCTTACGGAAATGAGCAGTTCTTC. Translated: CASSYAEAYGNEQFF. The J gene is TRBJ2-1, the V gene TRBV6-6; D gene unclear. CDR3 length: 15 residues. V lost 2 bases and J 7 bases, leaving 15 bases between the germline ends. In germline, CDR1 is MNHNY, CDR2 SVGAGI (reference sequence).

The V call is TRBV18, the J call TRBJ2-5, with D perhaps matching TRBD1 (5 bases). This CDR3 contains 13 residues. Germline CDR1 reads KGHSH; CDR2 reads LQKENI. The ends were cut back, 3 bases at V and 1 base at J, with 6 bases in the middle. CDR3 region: CASSPGPQETQYF. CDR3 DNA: TGTGCCAGCTCACCGGGGCCCCAAGAGACCCAGTACTTC. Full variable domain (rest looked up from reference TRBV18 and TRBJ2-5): NAGVMQNPRHLVRRRGQEARLRCSPMKGHSHVYWYRQLPEEGLKFMVYLQKENIIDESGMPKERFSAEFPKEGPSILRIQQVVRGDSAAYFCASSPGPQETQYFGPGTRLLVL.